This TCR beta chain was identified in a study of synovial regulatory T cells in juvenile arthritis. Per germline, CDR1 MRHNA and CDR2 SNTAGT. This CDR3 is built from 16 residues. No nucleotide data were recorded. According to its frequency, this clone is medium-sized. Each patient with active arthritis gave synovial fluid along with matched peripheral blood. The roughly eleven donors had active juvenile idiopathic arthritis, with 3 polyarticular and 8 oligoarticular cases. TCRdb's copy holds only in-frame clones and misses some; the assay was immunoSEQ multiplex PCR. The sample table sets out approximately 2,000 clones.

The J gene is TRBJ2-7, the V gene TRBV6-4; TCRdb returns TRBD2, unconfirmable since there is no DNA. Sample: Treg cells from the synovium. The TCR was taken from a donor aged 2-35 years with juvenile idiopathic arthritis. The CDR3 is CASSDSEGGSSYEQYF.